This entry concerns a single TCR beta chain. Its antigen is not identified. Genomic DNA in an amount of around 2 micrograms was extracted from cryopreserved PBMCs and used for the preparation of TCR beta libraries. This specimen comes from a study of cytotoxic CD8 clonotypes in ibrutinib-treated CLL. Whole-study context: The patient breakdown showed approximately ten relapsed/refractory and around 16 treatment-naive cases, with 17 to 18 IGHV unmutated. General study points: Exceeding age-matched healthy donors, baseline clonality also tracked the counts of circulating CD8+ T cells. Higher clonality was seen at ibrutinib response and a return toward baseline at progression.

The data were produced by immunoSEQ multiplex PCR, yet TCRdb's version contains in-frame clones alone and is incomplete. Of about 150,000 clones detected, 76% appear once; the ten largest clones hold roughly 4.7%. V lost 3 bases and J 2 bases, leaving 12 bases between the germline ends. Per germline, CDR1 SGDLS and CDR2 YYNGEE. The length of the CDR3 is 15 residues. This receptor was taken from a human donor with chronic lymphocytic leukemia. The chain couples TRBV9 to TRBJ1-3; D not resolved. This specimen consisted of PBMCs, obtained after 24 months of ibrutinib treatment. The CDR3 protein is CASSEGGHPGNTIYF. The DNA for the CDR3 is TGTGCCAGCAGCGAGGGCGGGCATCCTGGAAACACCATATATTTT.